What follows describes a single T cell receptor (beta chain). This specimen comes from a study of blood T cell repertoires in COVID-19. Authors' analysis steps: Quantification of nucleated cells was approximated via reference gene primer amplification. The protocol was immunoSEQ multiplex PCR, while the TCRdb copy is restricted to in-frame clones and leaves out a portion. The V and J calls and clone size come from that table; D and trimming were worked out from the DNA. Of around 23,000 clones in the sample, about nine tenths are singletons; the top ten hold about 8%. Material: peripheral blood. The receptor was derived from a man over 45 with active COVID-19.

As DNA, the CDR3 is TGTGCCAGTTCCGGGACTAGCACAGATACGCAGTATTTT. The encoded protein is CASSGTSTDTQYF. The genes are TRBV19 and TRBJ2-3; the D gene is possibly TRBD2 (6 bases). This CDR3 comprises 13 residues. CDR1 and CDR2 from the germline V gene are LNHDA and SQIVND (reference sequence). V lost 8 bases and J 0 bases, leaving 9 bases between the germline ends.